These 19 T cell receptor beta chains originate from one sample sequenced in a study of T cell responses to AZD1222 COVID-19 vaccine. This table comes from immunoSEQ multiplex PCR, and its TCRdb copy is limited to in-frame clones, with some not included. The table has 100,000 to 150,000 clones, approximately 90% seen once; the top ten hold roughly 0.98%. The sequenced sample was peripheral blood, obtained 28 days after the second AZD1222 dose. The source of these receptors is an adult who received the AZD1222 COVID-19 vaccine.

CDR3 DNA sequence: TGCAGTGCTAGCGAGGATGAGCAGTTCTTC. Translation: CSASEDEQFF. V gene TRBV20-1 combines with J gene TRBJ2-1; unclear D gene. The length of the CDR3 is 10 residues. The V gene lost 3 bases and the J gene lost 8 bases, with 5 bases spanning the gap. Germline loops: CDR1 DFQATT, CDR2 SNEGSKA (reference sequence).

Written as DNA, the CDR3 is TGTGCCAGTAGTTTAGGTGGGGGACTCACTAGCAATCAGCCCCAGCATTTT. Residues: CASSLGGGLTSNQPQHF. This chain joins TRBV19 and TRBJ1-5; the D gene is possibly TRBD1 (5 bases). In germline, CDR1 is LNHDA, CDR2 SQIVND (reference sequence). This CDR3 region has 17 residues. With 5 bases removed from V and 0 bases from J, the gap between germline ends came to 17 bases.

The CDR3 sequence: CASSIPGYAQYF. Written as DNA, the CDR3 is TGTGCCAGTAGTATTCCAGGATATGCCCAGTACTTC. The chain is built from TRBV19 and TRBJ2-5; D remains unclear. Germline V gene data show CDR1 as LNHDA and CDR2 as SQIVND (reference sequence). This CDR3 is built from 12 residues. Trimming left V 3 bases short and J 9 bases short, with 11 bases between.

On this clone itself: Other DNA sequences from this sample encode an identical CDR3 as well. The chain links TRBV12-5 to TRBJ1-1; D unresolved. V was pared by 1 base and J by 1 base, with 7 bases between. The CDR3 totals 14 residues. Germline V gene data show CDR1 as LGHNT and CDR2 as FRNRAP. The chain's CDR3 is CASGLGQPNTEAFF. As DNA, the CDR3 is TGTGCTAGTGGTTTGGGGCAGCCGAACACTGAAGCTTTCTTT.

V usage is TRBV19 and J usage is TRBJ2-7; a weak D match, TRBD1 (8 bases). Germline V gene sequence: CDR1 LNHDA, CDR2 SQIVND (reference sequence). Trimming removed 4 bases at V and 5 bases at J, with 18 bases between. The CDR3 is 15 residues long. In DNA, the CDR3 is TGTGCCAGTAGTACCACAGGGGGACTACCGAACGAGCAGTACTTC. It yields the protein CASSTTGGLPNEQYF.

The V call is TRBV19, the J call TRBJ2-1; 10 nucleotides align to TRBD2. This CDR3 has 13 residues. Germline CDR1 reads LNHDA; CDR2 reads SQIVND (reference sequence). Losses at the gene ends were 9 bases for V and 9 bases for J; bases not matched to a gene: 8. The CDR3 here is CASQAGGSPEQFF. CDR3 nucleotide sequence: TGTGCCAGCCAAGCGGGAGGGAGTCCTGAGCAGTTCTTC.

The J gene is TRBJ2-7, the V gene TRBV18; D possibly corresponds to TRBD1 (6 bases). The CDR3 length is 14 residues. Per the germline V gene, CDR1 is KGHSH and CDR2 is LQKENI. V lost 2 bases and J 1 base, leaving 9 bases between the germline ends. This CDR3 reads CASSPGTSSYEQYF. The CDR3 DNA reads as TGTGCCAGCTCACCAGGGACATCTTCCTACGAGCAGTACTTC.

The chain carries TRBV29-1 and TRBJ1-2; the D is unclear. With 4 bases removed from V and 4 bases from J, the gap between germline ends came to 16 bases. The germline CDR1 and CDR2 sequences are SQVTM and ANQGSEA. The CDR3 spans 14 residues. As DNA, the CDR3 is TGCAGCGTTGTAGGTATAACAAGGCCCTATGGCTACACCTTC. It specifies CSVVGITRPYGYTF.

V and J are TRBV5-1 and TRBJ2-3; 8 nucleotides line up with TRBD2. After removal of 0 bases from V and 5 bases from J, the junction contained 8 bases not matched to a gene. The germline V gene has CDR1 SGHRS and CDR2 YFSETQ. The CDR3 runs 16 residues. DNA for the CDR3: TGCGCCAGCAGCTTGGCCCGGACTAGCCGGGTAGATACGCAGTATTTT. Protein: CASSLARTSRVDTQYF. Full variable domain (rest looked up from reference TRBV5-1 and TRBJ2-3): KAGVTQTPRYLIKTRGQQVTLSCSPISGHRSVSWYQQTPGQGLQFLFEYFSETQRNKGNFPGRFSGRQFSNSRSEMNVSTLELGDSALYLCASSLARTSRVDTQYFGPGTRLTVL.

The rearrangement uses TRBV9 and TRBJ2-3, with D unresolved. The CDR3 is 13 amino acids. Germline V lookup: CDR1 SGDLS, CDR2 YYNGEE. V was pared by 4 bases and J by 5 bases, with 11 bases between. The CDR3 here is CASSTTSGDTQYF. DNA for the CDR3: TGTGCCAGCAGCACCACGTCAGGAGATACGCAGTATTTT.

This chain links TRBV30 with TRBJ2-7; D might be TRBD1 or TRBD2, each matching 6 bases. The CDR3 loop spans 15 amino acids. Trimming pared 0 bases from V and 6 bases from J, leaving 18 bases between. Germline V gene sequence: CDR1 GTSNPN, CDR2 SVGIG (reference sequence). Written as DNA, the CDR3 is TGTGCCTGGAGTGTAGGGGGACCCGGGGGCTCCGAGCAGTACTTC. It translates to CAWSVGGPGGSEQYF.

The rearrangement links TRBV2 to TRBJ1-5; no clear D gene. Germline assignment: CDR1 SNHLY and CDR2 FYNNEI. Trimming stripped 8 bases from V and 3 bases from J, with 14 bases between. The CDR3 length is 14 residues. CDR3 bases: TGTGCCAGCGGGGAAGGATCCTCCAATCAGCCCCAGCATTTT. Encoded protein: CASGEGSSNQPQHF.

The chain combines TRBV19 with TRBJ2-6; perhaps TRBD1 as D (6 bases). The CDR3 totals 21 residues. In germline, CDR1 is LNHDA, CDR2 SQIVND (reference sequence). Between the trimmed V and J ends, which lost 0 bases and 2 bases, there was a span of 23 bases. The CDR3 DNA follows: TGTGCCAGTAGTATAGATGGGGCTCCATGGGGCCAGGGGACTGGGGCCAACGTCCTGACTTTC. This translates into CASSIDGAPWGQGTGANVLTF.

The rearrangement uses TRBV28 and TRBJ1-5, with no clear D. Trimming took 8 bases from V and 6 from J, leaving 11 bases between them. The CDR3 sequence is 12 residues long. Germline V gene lookup returns CDR1 MDHEN and CDR2 SYDVKM. This chain's CDR3 is CASGPRTQPQHF. Here the CDR3 DNA reads TGTGCCAGCGGCCCAAGGACTCAGCCCCAGCATTTT.

The J gene is TRBJ1-3, the V gene TRBV28; 8 positions agree with TRBD1. V shed 6 bases, J shed 7 bases, and the junction held 8 bases outside the gene matches. The CDR3 is made up of 14 amino acids. Germline V gene data show CDR1 as MDHEN and CDR2 as SYDVKM. CDR3 loop: CASRSTGVRNTIYF. The CDR3 coding sequence is TGTGCCAGCAGGTCGACAGGGGTTAGGAACACCATATATTTT. The full variable domain, completed using reference TRBV28 and TRBJ1-3, is DVKVTQSSRYLVKRTGEKVFLECVQDMDHENMFWYRQDPGLGLRLIYFSYDVKMKEKGDIPEGYSVSREKKERFSLILESASTNQTSMYLCASRSTGVRNTIYFGEGSWLTVV.

The count of this clone is one. For the CDR3, the DNA is TGCGCCAGCAGAATCAGCGGAGGGACCGGTGAGCAGTTCTTC. This sequence encodes CASRISGGTGEQFF. The chain employs TRBV5-1 and TRBJ2-1; D may be TRBD2 (6 bases). The CDR3 length is 14 residues. The ends were cut back, 5 bases at V and 9 bases at J, with 18 bases in the middle. Germline CDR1 is SGHRS and CDR2 is YFSETQ.

The rearrangement joins TRBV19 to TRBJ1-2; D is uncertain. The CDR3 is made up of 12 amino acids. Trimming pared 3 bases from V and 8 bases from J, leaving 10 bases between. Per the germline V gene, CDR1 is LNHDA and CDR2 is SQIVND (reference sequence). Here the CDR3 reads CASSIWEGGYTF. Written as DNA, the CDR3 is TGTGCCAGTAGTATTTGGGAAGGGGGCTACACCTTC.

The chain has TRBV19 and TRBJ2-7; D possibly matches TRBD1 or TRBD2 (6 bases each). Germline CDR1 reads LNHDA; CDR2 reads SQIVND (reference sequence). Trimming removed 4 bases from V and 5 bases from J, with 27 bases in between. CDR3 size: 18 residues. The CDR3 sequence is CASSRGAWGRPWDDEQYF. The CDR3 DNA sequence: TGTGCCAGTAGTAGGGGGGCTTGGGGCCGACCTTGGGATGACGAGCAGTACTTC.

The CDR3 DNA follows: TGTGCCATCAGTGAGACGTTGGGTGAGCAGTTCTTC. Translated: CAISETLGEQFF. The rearrangement joins TRBV10-3 to TRBJ2-1, with no clear D. This CDR3 is 12 amino acids long. The germline V gene has CDR1 ENHRY and CDR2 SYGVKD. Trimming took off 2 bases at V and 9 bases at J, with 8 bases between the two ends.